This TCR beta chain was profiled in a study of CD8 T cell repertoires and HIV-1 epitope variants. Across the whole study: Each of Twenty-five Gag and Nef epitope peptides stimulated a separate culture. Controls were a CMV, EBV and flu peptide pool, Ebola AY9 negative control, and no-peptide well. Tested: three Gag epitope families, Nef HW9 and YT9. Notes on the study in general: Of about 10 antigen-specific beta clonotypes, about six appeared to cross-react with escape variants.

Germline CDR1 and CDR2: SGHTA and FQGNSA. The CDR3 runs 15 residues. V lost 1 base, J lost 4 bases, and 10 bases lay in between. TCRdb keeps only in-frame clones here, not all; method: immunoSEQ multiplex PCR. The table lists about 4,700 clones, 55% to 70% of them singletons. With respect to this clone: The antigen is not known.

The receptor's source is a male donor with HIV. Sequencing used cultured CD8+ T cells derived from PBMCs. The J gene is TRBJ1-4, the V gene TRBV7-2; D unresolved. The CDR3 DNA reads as TGTGCCAGCAGCTTAGGTCCAGATAGTAATGAAAAACTGTTTTTT. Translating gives CASSLGPDSNEKLFF.